This T cell receptor (beta chain) stems from a study of T cell responses to AZD1222 COVID-19 vaccine. The study, taken as a whole, reports: Seropositive status at baseline applied to only a handful of AZD1222 recipients. Epitopes outside B.1.351 and B.1.1.7 mutated regions reportedly drew nearly half of spike TCRs. Donors were chiefly white British, with a greater number of females, and clonal diversity was perhaps underestimated.

V gave up 9 bases and J gave up 5 bases, with 14 bases separating them. The length of the CDR3 is 13 residues. Per germline, CDR1 LNHDA and CDR2 SQIVND (reference sequence). As concerns this clone: As yet, its antigen is unknown.

TCRdb's table, derived via immunoSEQ multiplex PCR, lists solely in-frame clones and lacks some. The sample carries 80,000 to 90,000 clones, less than 90% recorded once. The sample here was peripheral blood, taken 28 days after the second AZD1222 dose. This chain joins TRBV19 and TRBJ1-5; TRBD1 might be the D (6 bases). The TCR originated in an adult who received the AZD1222 COVID-19 vaccine. The CDR3 reads CASQRGADQPQHF. In nucleotides, the CDR3 is TGTGCCAGCCAAAGGGGGGCCGATCAGCCCCAGCATTTT. The full variable domain, completed using reference TRBV19 and TRBJ1-5, is DGGITQSPKYLFRKEGQNVTLSCEQNLNHDAMYWYRQDPGQGLRLIYYSQIVNDFQKGDIAEGYSVSREKKESFPLTVTSAQKNPTAFYLCASQRGADQPQHFGDGTRLSIL.